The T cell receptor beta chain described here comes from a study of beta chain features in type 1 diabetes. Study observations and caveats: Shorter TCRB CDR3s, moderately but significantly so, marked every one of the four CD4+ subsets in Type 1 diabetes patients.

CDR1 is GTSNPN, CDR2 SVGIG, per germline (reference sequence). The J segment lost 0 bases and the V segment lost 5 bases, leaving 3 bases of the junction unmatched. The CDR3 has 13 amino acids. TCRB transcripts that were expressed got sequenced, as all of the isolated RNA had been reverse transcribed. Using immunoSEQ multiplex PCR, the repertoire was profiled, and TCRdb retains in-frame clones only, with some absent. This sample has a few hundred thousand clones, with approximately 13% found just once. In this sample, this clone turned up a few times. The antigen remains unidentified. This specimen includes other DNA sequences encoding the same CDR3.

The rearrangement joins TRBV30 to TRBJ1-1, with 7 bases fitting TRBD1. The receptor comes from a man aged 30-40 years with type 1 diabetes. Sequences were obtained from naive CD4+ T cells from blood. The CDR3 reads CAWGGQLNTEAFF. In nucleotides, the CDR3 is TGTGCCTGGGGGGGACAGCTGAACACTGAAGCTTTCTTT.